Below are 20 T cell receptor beta chains sequenced from a single sample in a study of OX40 agonist ivuxolimab in advanced cancers. Assay: immunoSEQ multiplex PCR; the TCRdb copy retains only in-frame clones and omits some. The data hold about 64,000 clones, with 84% observed a single time. The specimen was CD4+ or CD8+ T cells sorted from blood, collected in a trial of the OX40 agonist ivuxolimab. The receptors originated from an adult with an advanced solid tumor such as melanoma, head and neck, liver or kidney cancer.

The chain joins TRBV5-4 to TRBJ2-2; the match to TRBD2 covers 9 bases. Looked up from germline, CDR1 is SGHNT and CDR2 is YYREEE (reference sequence). The CDR3 contains 17 residues. Losses at the gene ends were 0 bases for V and 4 bases for J; bases not matched to a gene: 7. The chain's CDR3 is CASSLEARRGGTGELFF. The CDR3, as DNA: TGTGCCAGCAGCTTGGAAGCTAGGCGGGGGGGCACCGGGGAGCTGTTTTTT.

The rearrangement uses TRBV11-2 and TRBJ1-1; tentative D call: TRBD1 (6 bases). Germline CDR1 and CDR2: SGHAT and FQNNGV. The germline V and J ends were trimmed by 5 bases and 10 bases, with 23 bases remaining between them. The CDR3 consists of 15 residues. The CDR3 sequence is CASSTIRDNPPGAFF. The DNA for the CDR3 is TGTGCCAGCAGCACTATCCGGGACAACCCGCCTGGAGCTTTCTTT.

The V call is TRBV7-9, the J call TRBJ1-2; TRBD1 matches 12 bases. The CDR3 consists of 17 residues. J gave up 2 bases and V 2 bases, and 6 bases lay outside the gene matches. Germline lookup yields CDR1 SEHNR and CDR2 FQNEAQ (reference sequence). In DNA form, the CDR3 reads TGTGCCAGCAGCTTAACCGGGACAGGGGGCCTCAACTATGGCTACACCTTC. Translation: CASSLTGTGGLNYGYTF.

The rearrangement uses TRBV5-4 and TRBJ2-1; D ambiguous. From germline, CDR1 is SGHNT and CDR2 YYREEE (reference sequence). The germline V and J ends were trimmed by 6 bases and 7 bases, with 17 bases remaining between them. There are 14 residues in the CDR3. As DNA, the CDR3 is TGTGCCAGCAATTCAAAGGGATCCGCAAATGAGCAGTTCTTC. Translating gives CASNSKGSANEQFF.

The chain carries TRBV5-1 and TRBJ2-5; 9 bases fit TRBD2. This CDR3 spans 17 amino acids. Germline V gene lookup returns CDR1 SGHRS and CDR2 YFSETQ. Unmatched junction bases numbered 13, after V lost 2 bases and J lost 5 bases. The CDR3 bases are TGCGCCAGCAGCTTCGCGACTAGCGGTCTTCAACGCGAGACCCAGTACTTC. Translated, it gives CASSFATSGLQRETQYF. The complete variable domain, with remaining parts taken from reference TRBV5-1 and TRBJ2-5, reads KAGVTQTPRYLIKTRGQQVTLSCSPISGHRSVSWYQQTPGQGLQFLFEYFSETQRNKGNFPGRFSGRQFSNSRSEMNVSTLELGDSALYLCASSFATSGLQRETQYFGPGTRLLVL.

This rearrangement joins TRBV10-3 to TRBJ1-2; no definite D call. The CDR3 is 13 residues long. Trimming removed 3 bases at V and 4 bases at J, with 9 bases between. Germline assignment: CDR1 ENHRY and CDR2 SYGVKD. DNA of the CDR3: TGTGCCATCAGTGATATTTACTCCTATGGCTACACCTTC. The encoded protein is CAISDIYSYGYTF.

The chain links TRBV11-3 to TRBJ2-7; D remains ambiguous. Germline CDR1 and CDR2: SGHNT and YENEEA. The CDR3 totals 14 residues. The V end lost 0 bases, the J end lost 2 bases, and 8 bases lay between the germline ends. CDR3 coding DNA: TGTGCCAGCAGCTTAGAAGGGCGAACCTACGAGCAGTACTTC. This translates into CASSLEGRTYEQYF.

This chain connects TRBV27 to TRBJ1-1; D call uncertain. CDR3 length equals 15 residues. The germline CDR1 and CDR2 sequences are MNHEY and SMNVEV (reference sequence). The V end was cut by 0 bases, the J end by 5 bases, with 13 bases between. The DNA of the CDR3 is TGTGCCAGCAGTTTATCAGGACCGCTTAGGACTGAAGCTTTCTTT. Residues: CASSLSGPLRTEAFF.

The rearrangement uses TRBV6-1 and TRBJ1-5; D is ambiguous. Germline loops: CDR1 MNHNS, CDR2 SASEGT. CDR3 length: 14 amino acids. The germline V and J ends were trimmed by 3 bases and 2 bases, with 8 bases remaining between them. CDR3 in DNA: TGTGCCAGCAGTGACTGGGGTGGCAATCAGCCCCAGCATTTT. Protein product: CASSDWGGNQPQHF.

This clone was seen a few times. CDR3 nucleotides: TGTGCCAGCAGCTTGGGGCAGCTCAGTGAAAAACTGTTTTTT. Translation gives CASSLGQLSEKLFF. The chain links TRBV7-9 to TRBJ1-4; a possible D gene is TRBD1 (5 bases). Germline V CDR1 and CDR2: SEHNR, FQNEAQ (reference sequence). V was clipped by 3 bases and J by 7 bases, with 12 bases between them. The CDR3 length is 14 residues.

V gene TRBV11-1 combines with J gene TRBJ2-7, with a weak D call TRBD1 (6 bases). Germline V gives CDR1 SGHAT, CDR2 FQDESV (reference sequence). With 5 bases removed from V and 5 bases from J, the gap between germline ends came to 16 bases. The CDR3 covers 14 residues. The CDR3 reads CASSPRDTSHEQYF. The CDR3 DNA reads TGTGCCAGCAGCCCAAGGGACACCTCTCACGAGCAGTACTTC.

This rearrangement joins TRBV5-4 to TRBJ2-5; D is possibly TRBD2 (6 bases). The DNA end lines up better with TRBJ2-7; the J call may be wrong. The CDR3 contains 15 residues. Germline V CDR1 and CDR2: SGHNT, YYREEE (reference sequence). CDR3 DNA sequence: TGTGCCAGCAGCTTGGGGGACTTAGGCCCCTACGAGCAGTACTTC. The encoded protein is CASSLGDLGPYEQYF.

This chain uses TRBV20-1 with TRBJ2-5; D is undetermined. V lost 6 bases to trimming and J lost 0 bases, with 5 bases between them. Germline CDR1 DFQATT, CDR2 SNEGSKA (reference sequence). The CDR3 sequence is 11 residues long. This CDR3 is CSAHHQETQYF. Written as DNA, the CDR3 is TGCAGTGCGCACCACCAAGAGACCCAGTACTTC.

CDR3 protein: CSGGQGKETQYF. CDR3 DNA sequence: TGCAGCGGCGGACAGGGGAAAGAGACCCAGTACTTC. This chain connects TRBV29-1 to TRBJ2-5; TRBD1 agrees at 9 bases. Germline values: CDR1 SQVTM, CDR2 ANQGSEA. V was pared by 7 bases and J by 3 bases, with 3 bases of the junction left unmatched. The CDR3 is made up of 12 amino acids. Complete variable domain (other parts from reference TRBV29-1 and TRBJ2-5): SAVISQKPSRDICQRGTSLTIQCQVDSQVTMMFWYRQQPGQSLTLIATANQGSEATYESGFVIDKFPISRPNLTFSTLTVSNMSPEDSSIYLCSGGQGKETQYFGPGTRLLVL.

The genes are TRBV18 and TRBJ2-7, with TRBD1 matching over 7 bases. V shed 3 bases, J shed 2 bases, and the junction held 7 bases outside the gene matches. Germline V CDR1 and CDR2: KGHSH, LQKENI. There are 15 residues in the CDR3. The CDR3 DNA reads as TGTGCCAGCTCACCGAACCGGGACAGTCCCTACGAGCAGTACTTC. Protein sequence: CASSPNRDSPYEQYF.

V and J are TRBV7-9 and TRBJ2-1, with 11 bases matching TRBD2. V lost 1 base to trimming and J lost 4 bases; unmatched junction nucleotides: 6. Germline loops: CDR1 SEHNR, CDR2 FQNEAQ (reference sequence). The length of the CDR3 is 17 residues. CDR3 coding DNA: TGTGCCAGCAGCTTAGGGGCCGGGACTAGCGGTTACAATGAGCAGTTCTTC. Translation: CASSLGAGTSGYNEQFF.

This chain uses TRBV4-1 with TRBJ2-6; 10 nucleotides line up with TRBD1. After removal of 2 bases from V and 0 bases from J, the junction contained 7 bases not matched to a gene. Germline V gene data show CDR1 as MGHRA and CDR2 as YSYEKL. The CDR3 length is 19 residues. The CDR3 loop is CASSQMDRGFLSGANVLTF. In DNA, the CDR3 is TGCGCCAGCAGCCAAATGGACAGGGGGTTCCTCTCTGGGGCCAACGTCCTGACTTTC.

The CDR3 region has the DNA TGCGCCAGCAGCCGGTGGCGGGGGACAGATACGCAGTATTTT. Residues: CASSRWRGTDTQYF. The chain is built from TRBV5-1 and TRBJ2-3, with 7 bases that match TRBD2. Germline V gives CDR1 SGHRS, CDR2 YFSETQ. Trimming at V came to 4 bases and at J to 3 bases, leaving 5 bases not matched to a gene. The CDR3 has 14 amino acids.

V and J are TRBV14 and TRBJ2-7; a weak D match, TRBD1 (6 bases). Germline CDR1 reads SGHDN; CDR2 reads FVKESK. The CDR3 runs 14 residues. Trimming left V 0 bases short and J 3 bases short, with 9 bases between. This CDR3 reads CASSQDMTGYEQYF. Here the CDR3 DNA reads TGTGCCAGCAGCCAAGATATGACAGGCTACGAGCAGTACTTC. The full variable domain, in which reference TRBV14 and TRBJ2-7 provide the parts outside the CDR3, is EAGVTQFPSHSVIEKGQTVTLRCDPISGHDNLYWYRRVMGKEIKFLLHFVKESKQDESGMPNNRFLAERTGGTYSTLKVQPAELEDSGVYFCASSQDMTGYEQYFGPGTRLTVT.

The chain employs TRBV4-1 and TRBJ2-5; the match to TRBD1 covers 8 bases. Germline CDR1 is MGHRA and CDR2 is YSYEKL. V lost 0 bases and J lost 4; bases outside the gene matches: 7. The length of the CDR3 is 16 residues. This chain's CDR3 is CASSQDGGRGPETQYF. The CDR3 DNA follows: TGCGCCAGCAGCCAAGATGGAGGCAGGGGGCCAGAGACCCAGTACTTC.